This T cell receptor (beta chain) was profiled in a study of molecular identifiers for immune sequencing clone quantification. Via MiXCR, TCRdb re-called the PCR reads, giving one row per CDR3 protein. The data show about 300,000 distinct CDR3 sequences, 20% to 25% seen once. Trimming pared 8 bases from V and 12 bases from J, leaving 26 bases between. Germline V gene data show CDR1 as SQVTM and CDR2 as ANQGSEA. There are 14 residues in the CDR3. This TCR came from a human donor in good health. Some libraries in this study had Jurkat cell RNA spiked in. Sequenced sample: naive CD8+ T cells from blood, with Jurkat cell RNA spiked in. Subset denoted: FACS-sorted CD8+CD4-CCR7+CD45RA+ naive T cells. V usage is TRBV29-1 and J usage is TRBJ2-1; the D gene is possibly TRBD1 (5 bases). Here the CDR3 reads CSSQSTAPRGGQFF. The CDR3 DNA reads TGCAGCTCACAATCGACAGCCCCCCGAGGCGGGCAGTTCTTC.